This TCR beta chain comes out of a study of cytomegalovirus exposure and HLA in healthy donors (dated by TCRdb to about 2017). About the full investigation: An earlier analysis of approximately 640 of the donors reported 250 to 300 Gb of sequence data and 100 million to 140 million unique TCR beta sequences from about 179 million T cells. An early release that covered about 600 HLA-typed donors contained around 300 gigabases of sequencing data and about 84 million unique TCR sequences. Among the roughly 430 genotyped donors, approximately 77% belonged to the genetic ancestry cluster associated with self-reported Caucasian donors. The study aimed to test whether cataloging public T cell receptors could reveal signatures of past pathogen exposure. The T cell repertoires of around 730 subjects were profiled by immunosequencing and related to cytomegalovirus serostatus. Besides the first cohort of roughly 640 subjects, a separate validation cohort made up of 120 or so different subjects was used. To predict cytomegalovirus infection status, the study combined high-throughput TCR immunosequencing, statistical association of individual TCRs with disease status, and machine learning. A later analysis re-examined previously published TCR beta repertoires from about 700 donors and added high-resolution HLA genotyping to investigate patterns of TCR occurrence. The later analysis used no new phenotypic data to find candidate immune exposures, relying instead on TCR beta sequences and their occurrence across donors. In an earlier analysis of roughly 540 of the donors, high-throughput TCR beta sequencing was used to judge whether each TCR beta V gene segment behaved as functional or pseudogenic. Alongside the repertoire data, information on donor age, sex, ethnicity and CMV serostatus was compiled. Genome-wide SNP genotypes for about three fifths of the roughly 670 donors were used in a later genetic analysis, which treated that subset as a discovery cohort. All discovery cohort repertoires had been generated using a single sequencing platform. HLA typing included class I and class II loci at four-digit resolution. Typing coverage varied by locus: 629-630 donors for A, B, C, DRB1 and DQB1; roughly 500 for DQA1; around 570 for DPA1; more than 450 for DPB1. Roughly 5 DR-DQ haplotypes were handled as single units for association and clustering, since linkage in the cohort was strong. Across some 400 genotyped donors of the cohort, an average of about 240,000 unique TCR beta nucleotide sequences per donor were sequenced, and 15% to 20% of those sequences were non-productive.

Worth noting for this clone: What antigen it recognizes has not been identified. The sample holds no much larger clone one base away, and base qualities are not on file.

The cohort comprised 710 or so healthy bone marrow donors. At the time of sampling, every cohort member was nominally healthy, though immune exposures that went unrecorded were likely present. The donor was CMV seronegative and belonged to the group of over 350 seronegative cohort members. A peripheral blood sample was provided by each donor, and peripheral blood mononuclear cells were used for TCR beta sequencing. Genomic DNA extraction from the blood cell samples was performed with the Qiagen DNeasy Blood Extraction Kit. Broader findings and caveats from the paper: In both the original and validation cohorts, the classifier was reported to diagnose cytomegalovirus status with high specificity and sensitivity. Because counts were too low, approximately 18 rarely observed V segments, including chromosome 9 orphons, were excluded from the earlier analysis of a few hundred of the donors. In the study, some 160 TCR beta chains were listed as associated with cytomegalovirus. The presence/absence analyses assumed that sequencing depth was roughly uniform across donors, and that assumption may not be true. Assigning TCR associations to individual alleles was difficult when HLA alleles, especially DR and DQ, strongly co-occurred. Immune exposure information for the cohort was limited to CMV serostatus. Most CMV-associated TCR beta chains appeared to be HLA-restricted in a later analysis, and the HLA associations seemed to be driven largely by CMV exposure. In a later analysis, HLA-associated TCR beta chains were found to be more clonally expanded and to have lower generation probabilities than equally common non-associated chains. In a later analysis, TCR association rates were found to vary across HLA loci, with the most associated TCRs seen for DRB1 alleles and the fewest for HLA-C alleles. An association between a missense DCLRE1C variant and V-gene and J-gene trimming of TCR beta chains was found in a later genetic analysis and replicated in an independent cohort. In an earlier analysis of about 540 of the donors, most TCR beta V segments were observed in productive rearrangements about 87% or about 30% of the time, broadly matching IMGT annotations. The cohort was sequenced for TCR beta chains only, and without alpha or paired-chain data the features that could be detected were limited. A few of the identified cytomegalovirus-associated TCR beta chains were confirmed in vitro to be specific for cytomegalovirus antigens. A later genetic analysis reported fewer N-insertions in productive TCRs among donors in an Asian-associated ancestry cluster than the roughly 700-donor mean. In a later analysis, several top co-occurrence clusters were reported to appear linked to parvovirus B19, influenza, CMV and Epstein-Barr virus. Across donors, most TCR sequences were observed very rarely, whereas some public TCRs were present in many individuals. A further reported finding was that TCR beta sequences accurately predicted the HLA-A and HLA-B alleles for most subjects in the first cohort. According to the authors, the approach could potentially be generalized to other disease states and immunological phenotypes. Specific HLA alleles were associated with 16,951 TCR beta sequences at a false discovery rate of 0.05 in a later analysis. Correlated functional status among segregating V segments might reflect linkage disequilibrium, but an unknown experimental factor could not be ruled out. A cluster of highly shared sequence variants was judged likely to be a technical artifact of the sequencing pipeline. Because HLA typing was missing for some donors at each locus, association tests included only the typed subset.

Library construction relied on the immunoSEQ multiplex PCR assay. For the multiplex PCR, a mixture combining 60 forward primers for TCR Vbeta segments and 13 reverse primers for TCR Jbeta segments was used. A multiplex PCR assay on genomic DNA amplified the CDR3 region of rearranged TCR beta genes. The Illumina HiSeq System was used to sequence the amplified TCR beta libraries as 87-base-pair reads. The original pipeline was this. Across the roughly 670 repertoires, a later analysis counted tens of millions of unique TCR beta chains, 9 million to 14 million of which were shared by at least two donors. A nearest-neighbor algorithm error-corrected the raw reads and collapsed the reads into unique sequences, merging closely related sequences to remove PCR and sequencing errors. Alignment of CDR3 sequences to IMGT reference sequences was used to assign V, D and J gene segments. For a sequence to be retained, a match of at least six nucleotides was required to both a V gene segment and a J gene segment. Rearrangements were called productive when the CDR3 lacked stop codons and stayed in frame with V and J; all others were non-productive. CDR3 was defined by IMGT convention, running from the second conserved V-encoded cysteine to the conserved J-encoded phenylalanine. The earlier analysis of fewer than 700 of the donors excluded sequences that lacked an unambiguous match to a single V gene segment. In an earlier analysis of approximately 550 of the donors, V segments were called functional above 56.7% productive rearrangements and were called segregating when the between-donor standard deviation exceeded 5%. A statistical classification framework was built for diagnosing cytomegalovirus status from the catalog of TCR beta chain sequences. V and J gene assignment, in a later analysis, came from comparing TCR nucleotide sequences with IMGT/GENE-DB human TR gene sequences. A later analysis assigned CDR3 sequences and most-parsimonious VDJ recombination scenarios with the TCRdist pipeline. In a later analysis, each TCR beta chain was defined by its CDR3 amino acid sequence together with its V-gene family, and reads without a unique V-gene family were excluded. As a way to deal with suspected cross-contamination and a sequencing artifact, a later analysis dropped hundreds of nucleotide sequences that were highly shared and had low generation probability. In a later analysis, a clonal expansion index for each public chain was calculated from normalized within-repertoire ranks of inferred template counts. A later analysis computed generation probabilities with a VDJ recombination model fitted to out-of-frame rearrangements, and checked the results against IGoR. Hypergeometric tests were used in a later analysis to score TCR-TCR, TCR-HLA and TCR-CMV co-occurrence, with a repertoire-size bias correction applied to the TCR pairs. A later analysis estimated false discovery rates by permuting HLA or CMV assignments 20 times. In a later analysis, co-occurring TCRs were grouped using DBSCAN, and TCRdist sequence similarity was added for clustering within HLA-allele-positive subsets. Co-occurrence clustering excluded repertoires with fewer than 30,000 or more than 120,000 public chains, plus five with anomalous nucleotide sharing. TCRdb holds this immuneACCESS table with in-frame rearrangements only. Some clones are missing; in checked studies, unresolved V genes explain under half, and the rest has no known cause. V, J and clone size were drawn from that table, and D and trimming were deduced from the DNA. This sample has some 120,000 clones in its table, and about 80% of those were observed once. Of the sample, around 1.8% is held by the ten largest clones.

Sequenced: PBMCs. The sequence was obtained from a man between 18 and 29 years old in good health and CMV-seronegative.

The sequenced DNA: TGTGCCAGCAAGGAGGGACTAGCGGGGGGAACATACAATGAGCAGTTCTTC. Translated, it reads CASKEGLAGGTYNEQFF. This chain joins TRBV7-2 to TRBJ2-1; TRBD2 matches 15 bases in the middle. The germline V and J ends show losses of 7 bases and 4 bases respectively, and no gene match explains 8 bases of the junction. CDR1 and CDR2, looked up from the germline V gene, are SGHTA and FQGNSA. The CDR3 spans 17 residues, from the cysteine through the phenylalanine. Only CDR3 DNA remains: 51 bases, in frame from the first base.